What follows are 29 T cell receptor beta chains derived from one specimen sequenced in a study of CD8 T cells in Susac syndrome. When the RNA was reverse transcribed, random hexamers were used with an input of about 0.45 to 1 ug. TCRdb re-analysed the immunoSEQ multiplex PCR reads in MiXCR, keeping a single row per CDR3 protein. The table shows under 250,000 distinct CDR3 sequences, with about 95% occurring only once. The sequencing sample was made of CD4+ T cells from PBMCs. These receptors all stem from a human donor with Susac syndrome.

The chain recombines TRBV29-1 with TRBJ2-3; a possible D gene is TRBD1 (6 bases). Per germline, CDR1 SQVTM and CDR2 ANQGSEA. Trimming removed 6 bases at V and 2 bases at J, with 15 bases between. The CDR3 is made up of 14 amino acids. The CDR3 DNA is TGCAGCGTACGCGACAGGAGCAACACAGATACGCAGTATTTT. This encodes CSVRDRSNTDTQYF.

This clonotype was seen once. The rearrangement links TRBV5-6 to TRBJ1-2; D might be TRBD1 (6 bases). The V gene lost 4 bases and the J gene lost 3 bases, with 16 bases spanning the gap. The CDR3 runs to 15 residues. Germline loops: CDR1 SGHDT, CDR2 YYEEEE. The chain's CDR3 is CASSRRGPMHYGYTF. CDR3 in DNA: TGTGCCAGCAGCCGCAGGGGACCGATGCACTATGGCTACACCTTC.

The chain has TRBV6-6 and TRBJ1-6; the D gene is possibly TRBD1 (6 bases). The germline gives CDR1 MNHNY, CDR2 SVGAGI (reference sequence). This CDR3 comprises 14 residues. Trimming stripped 6 bases from V and 6 bases from J, with 12 bases between. The CDR3 nucleotides are TGTGCCAGCAGATCCGGACAGTTTAATTCACCCCTCCACTTT. It encodes CASRSGQFNSPLHF.

The chain has TRBV9 and TRBJ1-2; 7 bases align to TRBD1. This CDR3 region has 16 residues. Trimming took 0 bases from V and 8 from J; bases not matched to a gene: 13. The V gene's germline CDR1 is SGDLS and CDR2 YYNGEE. Written as DNA, the CDR3 is TGTGCCAGCAGCGTAGCTTCGACAGGGCTTGAGAGGGGCTACACCTTC. This translates into CASSVASTGLERGYTF.

The J gene is TRBJ1-1, the V gene TRBV20-1, with 7 bases lining up with TRBD1. This CDR3 has 13 amino acids. The trim removed 6 bases at V and 1 base at J, leaving 5 bases unmatched. CDR1 and CDR2 from the germline V gene are DFQATT and SNEGSKA (reference sequence). CDR3 amino acids: CSASGQPNTEAFF. CDR3 coding DNA: TGCAGTGCCTCGGGACAGCCGAACACTGAAGCTTTCTTT.

This clonotype showed up just a few times. This chain connects TRBV9 to TRBJ2-7; 10 nucleotides align to TRBD2. CDR3 length: 15 amino acids. Trimming removed 2 bases from V and 3 bases from J; junction bases left unmatched: 5. CDR1 and CDR2 from the germline V gene are SGDLS and YYNGEE. CDR3 DNA sequence: TGTGCCAGCAGCGTGCAGGCTAGCGGGGGCTACGAGCAGTACTTC. As protein: CASSVQASGGYEQYF.

As regards this clonotype: Germline and junction disagree at one end, which may indicate a read error. The chain is built from TRBV6-5 and TRBJ1-5; 8 bases fit TRBD1. The CDR3 runs to 17 residues. Per germline, CDR1 MNHEY and CDR2 SVGAGI. The CDR3 DNA follows: TGTGCCAGCAGTGACTCCAGGACAGGGAATAGCAATCAGCCCCAGCATTTT. This encodes CASSDSRTGNSNQPQHF.

The J gene is TRBJ2-5, the V gene TRBV5-1, with D perhaps TRBD1 (5 bases). The CDR3 is 15 residues long. V lost 4 bases to trimming and J lost 1 base, with 14 bases between them. Germline assignment: CDR1 SGHRS and CDR2 YFSETQ. CDR3 in DNA: TGCGCCAGCAGCGCTGTGGGGCAGGCCCAAGAGACCCAGTACTTC. This encodes CASSAVGQAQETQYF. The complete variable domain, with remaining parts taken from reference TRBV5-1 and TRBJ2-5, reads KAGVTQTPRYLIKTRGQQVTLSCSPISGHRSVSWYQQTPGQGLQFLFEYFSETQRNKGNFPGRFSGRQFSNSRSEMNVSTLELGDSALYLCASSAVGQAQETQYFGPGTRLLVL.

The genes are TRBV20-1 and TRBJ1-1; D uncertain. This CDR3 contains 14 residues. Trimming left V 5 bases short and J 0 bases short, with 13 bases between. Looked up from germline, CDR1 is DFQATT and CDR2 is SNEGSKA (reference sequence). The CDR3, as DNA: TGCAGTGCTCAAACTGTCAACCTGAACACTGAAGCTTTCTTT. It specifies CSAQTVNLNTEAFF.

The chain couples TRBV20-1 to TRBJ2-5, with 10 nucleotides matching TRBD2. Trimming at V came to 6 bases and at J to 5 bases, leaving 9 bases not matched to a gene. Germline V gene lookup returns CDR1 DFQATT and CDR2 SNEGSKA (reference sequence). The CDR3 extends over 14 amino acids. Here the CDR3 DNA reads TGCAGTGCAAACCTAGCGGGGGCCGGGGAGACCCAGTACTTC. The encoded protein is CSANLAGAGETQYF.

This clonotype appeared once. V and J are TRBV29-1 and TRBJ1-2; 8 nucleotides align to TRBD1. Trimming removed 1 base from V and 2 bases from J; junction bases left unmatched: 3. The CDR3 has 14 amino acids. Germline-derived CDR1 and CDR2 are SQVTM and ANQGSEA. The CDR3 DNA is TGCAGCGTTGAAGTGGACAGGGAGAACTATGGCTACACCTTC. This codes for CSVEVDRENYGYTF.

The chain has TRBV30 and TRBJ2-3; 7 bases fit TRBD1. This CDR3 is built from 14 residues. Losses at the gene ends were 0 bases for V and 6 bases for J; bases not matched to a gene: 6. The V gene's germline CDR1 is GTSNPN and CDR2 SVGIG (reference sequence). CDR3 nucleotide sequence: TGTGCCTGGAGTGTACGAGGGGGCCACGATACGCAGTATTTT. Translation: CAWSVRGGHDTQYF. The whole variable domain, remainder taken from reference TRBV30 and TRBJ2-3, is SQTIHQWPATLVQPVGSPLSLECTVEGTSNPNLYWYRQAAGRGLQLLFYSVGIGQISSEVPQNLSASRPQDRQFILSSKKLLLSDSGFYLCAWSVRGGHDTQYFGPGTRLTVL.

The genes are TRBV5-4 and TRBJ2-1; possibly TRBD2 for D (6 bases). Trimming shortened V by 0 bases and J by 8 bases, and 9 bases separated the two germline ends. Germline CDR1 reads SGHNT; CDR2 reads YYREEE (reference sequence). This CDR3 has 13 residues. For the CDR3, the DNA is TGTGCCAGCAGCTTGGGGCGGGGCGATGAGCAGTTCTTC. Translation gives CASSLGRGDEQFF.

The sample holds one count of this clonotype. J is TRBJ2-1 and V is TRBV2; 13 bases fit TRBD2. Germline V gene data show CDR1 as SNHLY and CDR2 as FYNNEI. This CDR3 region has 13 residues. Trimming at V came to 6 bases and at J to 7 bases, leaving 0 bases not matched to a gene. CDR3 amino acids: CASRTSGGNEQFF. The CDR3 bases are TGTGCCAGCAGGACTAGCGGGGGGAATGAGCAGTTCTTC.

V usage is TRBV19 and J usage is TRBJ1-5; TRBD1 aligns across 9 bases. CDR3 size: 14 residues. Germline V gene data show CDR1 as LNHDA and CDR2 as SQIVND (reference sequence). V was clipped by 10 bases and J by 4 bases; unmatched bases: 8. The CDR3 nucleotides are TGTGCCACCGTGGACAGGGGTGGAAATCAGCCCCAGCATTTT. Translated: CATVDRGGNQPQHF.

The rearrangement uses TRBV20-1 and TRBJ2-3, with TRBD1 matching 9 bases. Trimming cost V 4 bases and J 6 bases; bases outside gene matches: 8. CDR3 size: 14 residues. Germline V gene lookup returns CDR1 DFQATT and CDR2 SNEGSKA (reference sequence). The CDR3 loop reads CSATDRGSSDTQYF. The CDR3 bases are TGCAGTGCTACGGACAGGGGCTCATCCGATACGCAGTATTTT.

This clonotype showed up just a few times. This sequence joins TRBV3-1 and TRBJ2-1, with 7 positions matching TRBD1. V trimming: 4 bases; J trimming: 0 bases; junction bases outside the gene matches: 3. This CDR3 contains 15 residues. CDR1 is LGHDT, CDR2 YNNKEL, per germline (reference sequence). This CDR3 reads CASSRDSSSYNEQFF. As DNA, the CDR3 is TGTGCCAGCAGCCGGGACAGTAGCTCCTACAATGAGCAGTTCTTC.

The chain uses TRBV3-1 and TRBJ2-3, with D maybe TRBD2 (5 bases). CDR1 is LGHDT, CDR2 YNNKEL, per germline (reference sequence). Trimming took 0 bases from V and 8 from J, leaving 12 bases between them. This CDR3 is built from 14 residues. The CDR3 loop reads CASSQDPQAGTQYF. DNA for the CDR3: TGTGCCAGCAGCCAAGATCCGCAGGCGGGTACGCAGTATTTT.

There are a few counts of this clonotype. The rearrangement links TRBV6-1 to TRBJ2-2; D not resolved. V was clipped by 3 bases and J by 6 bases, with 8 bases between them. Germline loops: CDR1 MNHNS, CDR2 SASEGT. The CDR3 runs 13 residues. The CDR3 DNA reads as TGTGCCAGCAGTGATGAGGCAGCCGGGGAGCTGTTTTTT. This codes for CASSDEAAGELFF.

The rearrangement joins TRBV6-2 or TRBV6-3 to TRBJ1-1; D gene uncertain. The CDR3 loop spans 15 amino acids. Germline V CDR1 and CDR2: MNHEY, SVGEGT. The germline V and J ends were trimmed by 0 bases and 0 bases, with 8 bases remaining between them. The CDR3 nucleotides are TGTGCCAGCAGTTACTCGGAGGTCATGAACACTGAAGCTTTCTTT. Encoded protein: CASSYSEVMNTEAFF.

The chain uses TRBV4-2 and TRBJ1-4; a possible D gene is TRBD1 (5 bases). Looked up from germline, CDR1 is LGHNA and CDR2 is YNFKEQ. The CDR3 covers 15 residues. Trimming stripped 2 bases from V and 5 bases from J, with 12 bases between. In nucleotides, the CDR3 is TGTGCCAGCAGCCAAAGGGAGGGGTACAATGAAAAACTGTTTTTT. Translating gives CASSQREGYNEKLFF.

The chain links TRBV18 to TRBJ1-1; 7 bases match TRBD1. The CDR3 runs 15 residues. Trimming at V came to 1 base and at J to 1 base, leaving 3 bases not matched to a gene. Germline-derived CDR1 and CDR2 are KGHSH and LQKENI. Written as DNA, the CDR3 is TGTGCCAGCTCACCACAATGGACAGGGAACACTGAAGCTTTCTTT. This encodes CASSPQWTGNTEAFF.

Written as DNA, the CDR3 is TGTGCCAGCAGCTCTGACTCCTCCTCATCCGAGCAGTACTTC. Amino acids: CASSSDSSSSEQYF. V gene TRBV7-9 combines with J gene TRBJ2-7; D ambiguous. The CDR3 sequence is 14 residues long. The germline gives CDR1 SEHNR, CDR2 FQNEAQ (reference sequence). Trimming shortened V by 4 bases and J by 6 bases, and 16 bases separated the two germline ends.

The chain recombines TRBV5-4 with TRBJ1-1; no firm D call. Germline V CDR1 and CDR2: SGHNT, YYREEE (reference sequence). Trimming shortened V by 3 bases and J by 0 bases, and 15 bases separated the two germline ends. The CDR3 covers 16 residues. The CDR3 nucleotides read TGTGCCAGCAGCTCCACCCCACTGAGCATGAACACTGAAGCTTTCTTT. Encoded protein: CASSSTPLSMNTEAFF.

V usage is TRBV20-1 and J usage is TRBJ1-1, with D tentatively TRBD1 (5 bases). The length of the CDR3 is 13 residues. CDR1 and CDR2 (germline): DFQATT, SNEGSKA (reference sequence). Trimming took off 0 bases at V and 5 bases at J, with 10 bases between the two ends. CDR3 in DNA: TGCAGTGCTAGAGATTTCAAGGGGACTGAAGCTTTCTTT. Its translation is CSARDFKGTEAFF.

This chain links TRBV4-3 with TRBJ2-7; D unclear. Germline lookup yields CDR1 LGHNA and CDR2 YSLEER. The length of the CDR3 is 13 residues. The germline V and J ends were trimmed by 0 bases and 3 bases, with 6 bases remaining between them. CDR3 bases: TGCGCCAGCAGCCAAGAGAGTTTCTACGAGCAGTACTTC. This encodes CASSQESFYEQYF.

V usage is TRBV10-3 and J usage is TRBJ2-7; 7 bases align to TRBD1. Trimming cost V 6 bases and J 5 bases; bases outside gene matches: 1. The CDR3 covers 11 residues. CDR1 and CDR2 (germline): ENHRY, SYGVKD. The CDR3 reads CAIRQGNEQYF. The CDR3 DNA reads as TGTGCCATCAGACAGGGGAACGAGCAGTACTTC.

This chain connects TRBV4-2 to TRBJ2-3; no clear D gene. The CDR3 totals 16 residues. Germline loops: CDR1 LGHNA, CDR2 YNFKEQ. V gave up 0 bases and J gave up 1 base, with 11 bases separating them. The CDR3 region has the DNA TGTGCCAGCAGCCAAGATCCCTTAGGACGCACAGATACGCAGTATTTT. This sequence encodes CASSQDPLGRTDTQYF.

The rearrangement links TRBV7-2 to TRBJ2-1; 8 positions match TRBD2. The CDR3 sequence is 15 residues long. The ends lost 5 bases at V and 0 bases at J; junction bases unmatched: 3. CDR1 and CDR2 (germline): SGHTA, FQGNSA. In DNA form, the CDR3 reads TGTGCCAGCAGCGAAACTAGCGGCTCCTACAATGAGCAGTTCTTC. Its protein product is CASSETSGSYNEQFF.